This T cell receptor (beta chain) was recorded in a study of blood T cell repertoires in COVID-19. It was during active infection that Seattle patients were enrolled and then longitudinally followed. Clones were read by immunoSEQ multiplex PCR, and TCRdb kept only the in-frame ones, dropping some. The repertoire holds almost 200,000 clones, with approximately 86% as singletons. The sequence derives from a man in his 60s with COVID-19, enrolled during active disease. Sequencing was carried out using peripheral blood.

The CDR3 loop is CASSVSGRANEQFF. CDR3 coding DNA: TGTGCCAGCAGTGTTAGCGGGAGGGCAAATGAGCAGTTCTTC. This chain joins TRBV28 and TRBJ2-1; TRBD2 matches 11 bases. This CDR3 has 14 residues. V lost 5 bases to trimming and J lost 7 bases; unmatched junction nucleotides: 4. Germline V lookup: CDR1 MDHEN, CDR2 SYDVKM.